This TCR beta chain was sequenced for a study of CD8 T cells in ankylosing spondylitis. TCRdb passed the 5' RACE reads through MiXCR, listing each CDR3 protein once. The sample yields fewer than 350,000 distinct CDR3 sequences, 11% seen once. The CDR3 consists of 12 residues. The V gene lost 7 bases and the J gene lost 8 bases, with 12 bases spanning the gap. Germline lookup yields CDR1 ENHRY and CDR2 SYGVKD. The sequenced material came from blood, either unsorted or a sorted T cell fraction (not recorded which). The chain has TRBV10-3 and TRBJ2-1; D is possibly TRBD1 or TRBD2 (6 bases each). This TCR was sampled from a female donor with ankylosing spondylitis or in good health (not recorded which). CDR3 DNA: TGTGCCATCAAGGGGGGAGGAGATGAGCAGTTCTTC. Amino acids: CAIKGGGDEQFF.